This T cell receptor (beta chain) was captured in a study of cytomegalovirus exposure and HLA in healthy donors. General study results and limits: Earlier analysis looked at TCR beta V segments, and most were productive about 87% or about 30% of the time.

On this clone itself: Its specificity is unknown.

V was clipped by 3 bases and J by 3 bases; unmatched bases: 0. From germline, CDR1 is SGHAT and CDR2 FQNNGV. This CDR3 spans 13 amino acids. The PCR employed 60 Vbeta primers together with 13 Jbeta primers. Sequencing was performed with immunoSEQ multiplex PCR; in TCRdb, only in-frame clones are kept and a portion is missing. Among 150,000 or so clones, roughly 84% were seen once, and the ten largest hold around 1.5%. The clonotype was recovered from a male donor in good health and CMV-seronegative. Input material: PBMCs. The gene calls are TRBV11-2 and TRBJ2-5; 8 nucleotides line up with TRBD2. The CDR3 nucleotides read TGTGCCAGCAGCTTTAGCGGGAAAGAGACCCAGTACTTC. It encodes CASSFSGKETQYF.